The 23 T cell receptor beta chains in this list originate from one sample, sequenced in a study of low-dose radiotherapy and immunotherapy resistance in tumors. cDNA synthesis used a TRAV/TRBV-specific primer set for both chains. TCR amplification involved about 20 PCR cycles with a constant-region primer and V-primer adapter. TCRdb reanalysed the reads using MiXCR and keeps one entry per CDR3 protein. The sample carries fewer than 50,000 distinct CDR3 sequences, 25% recorded once. Time point of the sample: after trial treatment. Documented treatment: LDRT plus nivolumab, ipilimumab, low-dose cyclophosphamide and aspirin (RACIN trial). Sequencing used PBMCs, obtained after low-dose radiotherapy plus immunotherapy. These receptors were obtained from a male donor with prostate cancer.

This clonotype has a single count. One base separates it from a far larger clone, so it is likely a read error. This likely comes from a read error, as the CDR3 has no conserved phenylalanine or tryptophan at its end. The chain joins TRBV11-3 to TRBJ2-3, with D possibly matching TRBD2 (6 bases). V lost 9 bases and J 2 bases, leaving 21 bases between the germline ends. CDR3 length: 16 amino acids. Germline assignment: CDR1 SGHNT and CDR2 YENEEA. CDR3: CASPLPGGIATDTQYL. The CDR3 DNA reads TGTGCCAGTCCCCTACCGGGCGGGATTGCCACAGATACGCAGTATTTA.

This clonotype came up many times. CDR3 region: CSVNTGTAKHEQYF. The CDR3 DNA follows: TGCAGCGTAAACACCGGGACAGCGAAACACGAGCAGTACTTC. The chain links TRBV29-1 to TRBJ2-7; 7 bases align to TRBD1. CDR3 length: 14 residues. The junction had 13 bases not matched to a gene; V was cut back by 6 bases and J by 5 bases. Germline-derived CDR1 and CDR2 are SQVTM and ANQGSEA.

This clonotype was recorded at least ten times. The chain carries TRBV5-1 and TRBJ1-6; TRBD1 agrees at 7 bases. The CDR3 length is 14 residues. Germline CDR1 SGHRS, CDR2 YFSETQ. Germline trimming cut 4 bases from V and 10 bases from J; bases unmatched to any gene: 8. CDR3 bases: TGCGCCAGCAGCACGGACAGGTTCAGCTCACCCCTCCACTTT. It encodes CASSTDRFSSPLHF.

This clonotype is medium-sized in the sample. The J gene is TRBJ2-7, the V gene TRBV4-2; 11 bases align to TRBD2. The germline CDR1 and CDR2 sequences are LGHNA and YNFKEQ. J lost 2 bases, V lost 1 base, and 4 bases had no gene match. The length of the CDR3 is 16 residues. For the CDR3, the DNA is TGTGCCAGCAGCCAAGTCGGTAGCGGGAGGGCCTACGAGCAGTACTTC. Encoded protein: CASSQVGSGRAYEQYF.

This clonotype was observed at least ten times. This sequence joins TRBV5-1 and TRBJ2-7, with 13 bases that match TRBD2. CDR1 is SGHRS and CDR2 is YFSETQ in the germline V gene. The CDR3 loop spans 15 amino acids. Trimming at V came to 4 bases and at J to 5 bases, leaving 6 bases not matched to a gene. This CDR3 reads CASSKGTSGTNEQYF. CDR3 DNA: TGCGCCAGCAGCAAAGGGACTAGCGGGACGAACGAGCAGTACTTC.

The chain is built from TRBV28 and TRBJ1-2, with 8 bases matching TRBD1. The CDR3 is 14 amino acids. The germline V gene encodes CDR1 MDHEN and CDR2 SYDVKM. With 2 bases clipped from V and 8 bases from J, the junction kept 7 bases outside the gene matches. The CDR3 sequence: CASSLQGAPWGYTF. CDR3 in DNA: TGTGCCAGCAGTTTACAGGGGGCTCCTTGGGGCTACACCTTC.

The chain employs TRBV4-1 and TRBJ2-1; possibly TRBD1 or TRBD2 for D (5 bases each). Germline loops: CDR1 MGHRA, CDR2 YSYEKL. With 1 base removed from V and 6 bases from J, the gap between germline ends came to 7 bases. CDR3 length equals 13 residues. The DNA of the CDR3 is TGCGCCAGCAGCCAAGCAGGGACCAATGAGCAGTTCTTC. Its translation: CASSQAGTNEQFF.

This clonotype was seen many times. The chain couples TRBV5-1 to TRBJ2-2; D is unresolved. There are 15 residues in the CDR3. V lost 4 bases and J 2 bases, leaving 12 bases between the germline ends. Germline values: CDR1 SGHRS, CDR2 YFSETQ. Here the CDR3 reads CASSPEGVNTGELFF. The DNA of the CDR3 is TGCGCCAGCAGCCCAGAAGGCGTAAACACCGGGGAGCTGTTTTTT.

In this sample, this clonotype turned up many times. The chain uses TRBV5-1 and TRBJ1-5; 10 positions match TRBD1. This CDR3 has 15 amino acids. The ends lost 4 bases at V and 5 bases at J; junction bases unmatched: 6. Germline V lookup: CDR1 SGHRS, CDR2 YFSETQ. The CDR3: CASSPGQGNDQPQHF. The CDR3 DNA follows: TGCGCCAGCAGCCCGGGACAGGGGAATGATCAGCCCCAGCATTTT.

In its sample, this clonotype was seen many times. The chain combines TRBV24-1 with TRBJ2-2; D unresolved. The length of the CDR3 is 13 residues. V lost 3 bases and J 4 bases, leaving 5 bases between the germline ends. Germline CDR1 and CDR2: KGHDR and SFDVKD. CDR3 amino acids: CATSDGITGELFF. The CDR3 nucleotides read TGTGCCACCAGTGATGGGATCACCGGGGAGCTGTTTTTT.

This chain links TRBV24-1 with TRBJ2-3; D is possibly TRBD2 (5 bases). This CDR3 spans 13 amino acids. Germline V lookup: CDR1 KGHDR, CDR2 SFDVKD. V was cut by 7 bases and J by 1 base, with 8 bases left in between. Written as DNA, the CDR3 is TGTGCCACCAGGGGAGTCCGCACAGATACGCAGTATTTT. The encoded protein is CATRGVRTDTQYF.

Notes on this clonotype: This likely traces to a read error, being one base from a far larger clone. V and J are TRBV29-1 and TRBJ2-7, with D unresolved. V lost 2 bases, J lost 7 bases, and 18 bases lay in between. This CDR3 comprises 14 residues. Germline V gene sequence: CDR1 SQVTM, CDR2 ANQGSEA. The CDR3 DNA sequence: TGCAGCGTTGAAACTCATGACTCCTACAATGAGCAGTACTTC. This translates into CSVETHDSYNEQYF.

The CDR3: CASSVDGGGSNYGYTF. The CDR3 nucleotides are TGTGCCAGCAGCGTAGACGGGGGTGGTTCTAACTATGGCTACACCTTC. The chain uses TRBV9 and TRBJ1-2; D is possibly TRBD1 (5 bases). The length of the CDR3 is 16 residues. CDR1 is SGDLS, CDR2 YYNGEE, per germline. The V gene lost 0 bases and the J gene lost 0 bases, with 12 bases spanning the gap.

In regard to this clonotype: Germline and junction disagree at one end, which may indicate a read error. The chain couples TRBV14 to TRBJ2-7, with D possibly being TRBD1 or TRBD2 (5 bases each). The CDR3 length is 14 residues. Germline V gene data show CDR1 as SGHDN and CDR2 as FVKESK. The CDR3 reads CASIQLGTGSEQYF. In DNA form, the CDR3 reads TGTGCCAGCATCCAATTGGGGACCGGGTCCGAGCAGTACTTC.

V and J are TRBV11-2 and TRBJ1-3; D unresolved. The CDR3 sequence is 16 residues long. Germline-derived CDR1 and CDR2 are SGHAT and FQNNGV. Deletions cut 5 bases from V and 0 bases from J, with 14 bases between. CDR3 amino acids: CASSKGSSTSGNTIYF. In nucleotides, the CDR3 is TGTGCCAGCAGCAAAGGCTCGTCCACCTCTGGAAACACCATATATTTT.

This clonotype was picked up many times. The V gene is TRBV3-1, the J gene TRBJ2-7, with TRBD2 matching 7 bases. V was clipped by 0 bases and J by 2 bases; unmatched bases: 7. Germline CDR1 LGHDT, CDR2 YNNKEL (reference sequence). The CDR3 loop spans 16 amino acids. The CDR3 DNA is TGTGCCAGCAGCCAAGATTTGGTAGCGGGTACCTACGAGCAGTACTTC. Its translation: CASSQDLVAGTYEQYF.

This clonotype was observed at least ten times. V usage is TRBV6-2 or TRBV6-3 and J usage is TRBJ1-2, with 7 positions matching TRBD1. Germline CDR1 is MNHEY and CDR2 is SVGEGT. The trim removed 5 bases at V and 2 bases at J, leaving 8 bases unmatched. This CDR3 is 15 amino acids long. CDR3 bases: TGTGCCAGCAGTGACCCGGGACAGACCAACTATGGCTACACCTTC. This sequence encodes CASSDPGQTNYGYTF.

The sample holds many counts of this clonotype. V and J are TRBV11-1 and TRBJ1-1, with TRBD1 matching 9 bases. The length of the CDR3 is 18 residues. V shed 1 base and J 1 base; nucleotides not matched to a gene: 10. Germline CDR1 is SGHAT and CDR2 is FQDESV (reference sequence). CDR3 loop: CASSLGSSGQGPNTEAFF. The CDR3 DNA is TGTGCCAGCAGCTTAGGTTCAAGCGGACAGGGGCCGAACACTGAAGCTTTCTTT.

This clonotype was seen many times. This sequence joins TRBV20-1 and TRBJ2-3; D not resolved. CDR1 and CDR2 from the germline V gene are DFQATT and SNEGSKA (reference sequence). Trimming shortened V by 0 bases and J by 6 bases, and 13 bases separated the two germline ends. CDR3 length: 14 amino acids. In DNA form, the CDR3 reads TGCAGTGCTAGAGATCCCGTTTTCCATGATACGCAGTATTTT. This encodes CSARDPVFHDTQYF.

Note on this clonotype: One junction end disagrees with the germline gene, perhaps due to a read error. J is TRBJ1-2 and V is TRBV5-1; no clear D. CDR1 is SGHRS, CDR2 YFSETQ, per germline. The CDR3 runs to 15 residues. The CDR3 region has the DNA TGCGCCAGCAGCTTGGGAGGGAGTAATAACTTTGGCTACACCTTC. This gives the protein CASSLGGSNNFGYTF.

Ten or more counts support this clonotype. J is TRBJ1-2 and V is TRBV29-1; D ambiguous. This CDR3 contains 14 residues. V shed 3 bases and J shed 4 bases, with 15 bases lying between them. Looked up from germline, CDR1 is SQVTM and CDR2 is ANQGSEA. CDR3 nucleotides: TGCAGCGTTGATCAGCTGGGGTTGGGCTATGGCTACACCTTC. This gives the protein CSVDQLGLGYGYTF.

In this sample, this clonotype turned up many times. The rearrangement links TRBV7-6 to TRBJ2-7; D might be TRBD1 (5 bases). CDR1 and CDR2 from the germline V gene are SGHVS and FNYEAQ. V was trimmed by 1 base and J by 4 bases, leaving 11 bases between them. The CDR3 sequence is 14 residues long. The CDR3 loop reads CASSLDQGPYEQYF. The CDR3 DNA reads TGTGCCAGCAGCTTAGACCAGGGTCCTTACGAGCAGTACTTC. Variable domain in full (rest from reference TRBV7-6 and TRBJ2-7): GAGVSQSPRYKVTKRGQDVALRCDPISGHVSLYWYRQALGQGPEFLTYFNYEAQQDKSGLPNDRFSAERPEGSISTLTIQRTEQRDSAMYRCASSLDQGPYEQYFGPGTRLTVT.

The chain employs TRBV12-3 or TRBV12-4 and TRBJ2-3, with a weak D call TRBD2 (6 bases). Between the trimmed V and J ends, which lost 3 bases and 3 bases, there was a span of 13 bases. The CDR3 is 15 residues long. The CDR3 is CASSLGLRGTDTQYF. CDR3 sequence (DNA): TGTGCCAGCAGTTTGGGGCTCCGGGGGACAGATACGCAGTATTTT.